The sample holds a few counts of the clone carrying this T cell receptor (beta chain). CDR3 length: 13 amino acids. Germline V gene sequence: CDR1 SGHTA, CDR2 FQGNSA. The trim removed 5 bases at V and 1 base at J, leaving 2 bases unmatched. The entry originates in a study of human T cells and chemical hapten exposure. Time point of the sample: patch test 3, about 24 weeks after DPC sensitization. The sample's treatment: therapeutic diphenylcyclopropenone sensitization with weekly scalp DPC. Investigators collected blood before applying each patch test. Study processing details: The number of TCRs in each sample had a median of approximately 90,000 and spanned about 23,224 to 690,600. MiXCR, run by TCRdb on the RACE reads, gives a single entry per CDR3 protein. TCRdb, not the original authors, processed these V and J calls. The table includes 62,000 or so distinct CDR3 sequences, more than 9.5% detected once.

This sequence joins TRBV7-2 and TRBJ2-7; 7 nucleotides match TRBD2. The receptor comes from a woman under 40 with alopecia areata. Some clones in this sample may be carry-over from other donors' samples. The sequencing here drew on whole blood, taken in connection with sensitization to the hapten diphenylcyclopropenone (DPC). The CDR3 here is CASSPGGSYEQYF. In DNA form, the CDR3 reads TGTGCCAGCAGCCCGGGGGGATCCTACGAGCAGTACTTC.